This T cell receptor (beta chain) was found in a study of blood T cells in healthy people across ages. The CDR3 has 16 amino acids. V lost 1 base to trimming and J lost 5 bases, with 15 bases between them. Germline V gene sequence: CDR1 SGHRS, CDR2 YFSETQ. A sample-barcoded 5' primer and a J-beta primer mix were used in a second PCR of roughly 7 to 11 cycles. TCRdb re-derived calls from the 5' RACE reads in MiXCR, one entry per CDR3 protein. Seen here are 600,000 or so distinct CDR3 sequences, about 28% observed once, and the top ten hold roughly 14%. In this sample, this clonotype turned up many times.

The chain links TRBV5-1 to TRBJ1-4, with D perhaps TRBD1 (5 bases). This TCR derives from a woman older than 75 in good health. Material for sequencing was blood. CDR3 protein: CASSLRAGGENEKLFF. The CDR3 DNA reads as TGCGCCAGCAGCTTGCGAGCGGGAGGGGAGAATGAAAAACTGTTTTTT.